Listed here are 21 T cell receptor beta chains from one sample, sequenced in a study of blood T cells in healthy people across ages. Combining a sample-barcoded 5' primer with a J-beta primer mix, a second PCR ran for roughly 6 to 11 cycles. TCRdb ran MiXCR on the 5' RACE reads and lists one entry per CDR3 protein. This sample carries about 800,000 distinct CDR3 sequences, 20% to 25% of them seen once, and the ten largest clones take under 4.5%. This same sample was also part of a study on T cells of mothers and their children.

The sequenced material came from blood. The receptors originated from a boy aged 5-17 years in good health.

This clonotype occurred a few times. The genes are TRBV28 and TRBJ2-7; D is perhaps TRBD2 (5 bases). V gave up 5 bases and J gave up 2 bases, with 16 bases separating them. There are 15 residues in the CDR3. The germline V gene encodes CDR1 MDHEN and CDR2 SYDVKM. The CDR3 spells CASSKPGVWPYEQYF. DNA for the CDR3: TGTGCCAGCAGTAAACCCGGGGTGTGGCCCTACGAGCAGTACTTC.

The sample holds a few counts of this clonotype. The chain combines TRBV20-1 with TRBJ1-1; no reliable D call. The CDR3 runs 15 residues. The V and J ends lost 0 bases and 7 bases respectively, with 18 bases between them. In germline, CDR1 is DFQATT, CDR2 SNEGSKA (reference sequence). The CDR3 coding sequence is TGCAGTGCTAGAGATATGCGTCTGCCCTCCCGTGAAGCTTTCTTT. Its protein is CSARDMRLPSREAFF.

There are a few counts of this clonotype. This chain connects TRBV6-5 to TRBJ2-7, with D possibly being TRBD1 or TRBD2 (6 bases each). Germline V gives CDR1 MNHEY, CDR2 SVGAGI. The V end was cut by 4 bases, the J end by 7 bases, with 17 bases between. The CDR3 loop spans 14 amino acids. The CDR3 region has the DNA TGTGCCAGCAGTTCCCCTGAGGGGGGCCTAGAGCAGTACTTC. Translation: CASSSPEGGLEQYF.

Regarding this clonotype: The junction shows a germline mismatch at one end, possibly a read error. This chain uses TRBV29-1 with TRBJ2-4; D tentatively fits TRBD1 or TRBD2 (5 bases each). CDR1 and CDR2 from the germline V gene are SQVTM and ANQGSEA. CDR3 length equals 17 residues. The CDR3 region is CSVEERSGTIAKNIHYF. The CDR3 DNA reads TGCAGCGTTGAAGAGAGGTCGGGGACCATAGCCAAAAACATTCACTACTTC.

CDR3 region: CSVEDPGTYEQYF. Here the CDR3 DNA reads TGCAGCGTTGAAGATCCTGGTACCTACGAGCAGTACTTC. This chain links TRBV29-1 with TRBJ2-7; D is unclear. The germline V gene has CDR1 SQVTM and CDR2 ANQGSEA. The CDR3 length is 13 residues. V was pared by 0 bases and J by 2 bases, with 8 bases between.

This clonotype has a handful of counts. The J gene is TRBJ2-3, the V gene TRBV6-6, with 9 bases matching TRBD2. The CDR3 consists of 16 residues. Per the germline V gene, CDR1 is MNHNY and CDR2 is SVGAGI (reference sequence). V lost 0 bases, J lost 2 bases, and 3 bases stayed unmatched. The CDR3 nucleotides are TGTGCCAGCAGTTACTCCCCTAGCGGGGCCACAGATACGCAGTATTTT. This codes for CASSYSPSGATDTQYF.

The chain uses TRBV20-1 and TRBJ1-4, with D unresolved. V lost 1 base to trimming and J lost 4 bases, with 7 bases between them. Germline lookup yields CDR1 DFQATT and CDR2 SNEGSKA (reference sequence). This CDR3 has 13 amino acids. The CDR3 DNA is TGCAGTGCTAGAGCAGGATTTAATGAAAAACTGTTTTTT. Translating it yields CSARAGFNEKLFF.

In this sample, this clonotype turned up a few times. CDR3 sequence reads: CASSLFQGSYEQYF. In nucleotides, the CDR3 is TGTGCCAGCAGTTTATTTCAGGGATCCTACGAGCAGTACTTC. The rearrangement links TRBV28 to TRBJ2-7, with D possibly TRBD1 on 5 matching bases. The V gene lost 1 base and the J gene lost 1 base, with 8 bases spanning the gap. The CDR3 consists of 14 residues. Germline CDR1 and CDR2: MDHEN and SYDVKM.

The rearrangement joins TRBV7-2 to TRBJ1-4; TRBD1 agrees at 12 bases. With V trimmed by 5 bases and J by 7 bases, 5 bases remained unmatched. This CDR3 has 15 residues. The V gene's germline CDR1 is SGHTA and CDR2 FQGNSA. CDR3 in amino acids: CASSPGQGAGEKLFF. In DNA form, the CDR3 reads TGTGCCAGCAGCCCGGGACAGGGGGCAGGTGAAAAACTGTTTTTT. Supplemented by reference TRBV7-2 and TRBJ1-4, the full variable domain reads GAGVSQSPSNKVTEKGKDVELRCDPISGHTALYWYRQSLGQGLEFLIYFQGNSAPDKSGLPSDRFSAERTGGSVSTLTIQRTQQEDSAVYLCASSPGQGAGEKLFFGSGTQLSVL.

The chain carries TRBV9 and TRBJ1-5; D gene ambiguous. Trimming cost V 0 bases and J 3 bases, with 16 bases left between them. Germline values: CDR1 SGDLS, CDR2 YYNGEE. This CDR3 is built from 17 residues. For the CDR3, the DNA is TGTGCCAGCAGCGTAGGCGTCGGGCCGAGGAACAATCAGCCCCAGCATTTT. Its translation: CASSVGVGPRNNQPQHF.

CDR3 bases: TGCGCCAGCAGGGGGGACAGGGACCCCTACGAGCAGTACTTC. Translating gives CASRGDRDPYEQYF. The chain recombines TRBV10-2 with TRBJ2-7, with 9 bases that match TRBD1. The CDR3 runs 14 residues. The V and J ends lost 6 bases and 2 bases, in that order; junction bases with no gene match: 5. The germline V gene has CDR1 WSHSY and CDR2 SAAADI.

This clonotype was observed a handful of times. The gene calls are TRBV6-2 or TRBV6-3 and TRBJ2-5, with 7 bases matching TRBD1. With 7 bases clipped from V and 4 bases from J, the junction kept 3 bases outside the gene matches. From germline, CDR1 is MNHEY and CDR2 SVGEGT. This CDR3 has 12 residues. Here the CDR3 reads CASTDRAETQYF. The CDR3, as DNA: TGTGCCAGCACCGACAGGGCAGAGACCCAGTACTTC.

The chain has TRBV7-9 and TRBJ2-1, with D perhaps TRBD1 (5 bases). Per the germline V gene, CDR1 is SEHNR and CDR2 is FQNEAQ (reference sequence). There are 16 residues in the CDR3. V was trimmed by 3 bases and J by 5 bases, leaving 17 bases between them. The CDR3 loop is CASSLSPGQGDNEQFF. Written as DNA, the CDR3 is TGTGCCAGCAGCTTGAGCCCCGGGCAAGGGGACAATGAGCAGTTCTTC.

The CDR3 here is CATSDPSGANTGELFF. The CDR3 region has the DNA TGTGCCACCAGTGATCCGTCAGGGGCGAACACCGGGGAGCTGTTTTTT. This rearrangement joins TRBV24-1 to TRBJ2-2; D might be TRBD1 (6 bases). V was trimmed by 3 bases and J by 0 bases, leaving 10 bases between them. The CDR3 is made up of 16 amino acids. In germline, CDR1 is KGHDR, CDR2 SFDVKD.

This clonotype was seen a few times. J is TRBJ2-4 and V is TRBV11-2, with 11 bases that match TRBD1. In germline, CDR1 is SGHAT, CDR2 FQNNGV. Trimming at V came to 3 bases and at J to 7 bases, leaving 2 bases not matched to a gene. The CDR3 extends over 14 amino acids. This CDR3 is CASSFRDRGNIQYF. The CDR3 DNA follows: TGTGCCAGCAGCTTCCGGGACAGGGGGAACATTCAGTACTTC. Together with reference TRBV11-2 and TRBJ2-4, the CDR3 gives the full variable domain: EAGVAQSPRYKIIEKRQSVAFWCNPISGHATLYWYQQILGQGPKLLIQFQNNGVVDDSQLPKDRFSAERLKGVDSTLKIQPAKLEDSAVYLCASSFRDRGNIQYFGAGTRLSVL.

The chain links TRBV7-9 to TRBJ2-1; D remains ambiguous. The CDR3 extends over 12 amino acids. The ends were cut back, 4 bases at V and 8 bases at J, with 9 bases in the middle. Germline values: CDR1 SEHNR, CDR2 FQNEAQ (reference sequence). Here the CDR3 reads CASSSSSDEQFF. For the CDR3, the DNA is TGTGCCAGCAGCTCGAGTAGTGATGAGCAGTTCTTC. The variable domain in full, completed from reference TRBV7-9 and TRBJ2-1, reads DTGVSQNPRHKITKRGQNVTFRCDPISEHNRLYWYRQTLGQGPEFLTYFQNEAQLEKSRLLSDRFSAERPKGSFSTLEIQRTEQGDSAMYLCASSSSSDEQFFGPGTRLTVL.

V gene TRBV7-3 combines with J gene TRBJ2-5; D is unresolved. The germline V gene has CDR1 SGHTA and CDR2 FQGTGA. The CDR3 runs to 13 residues. V lost 4 bases to trimming and J lost 2 bases, with 8 bases between them. CDR3 amino acids: CASSSDGQETQYF. DNA of the CDR3: TGTGCCAGCAGCTCCGACGGACAAGAGACCCAGTACTTC.

CDR3 sequence reads: CASSGSGTGEETQYF. CDR3 nucleotides: TGCGCCAGCAGCGGCTCCGGGACAGGGGAAGAGACCCAGTACTTC. V usage is TRBV5-1 and J usage is TRBJ2-5; 10 nucleotides line up with TRBD1. V trimming: 4 bases; J trimming: 3 bases; junction bases outside the gene matches: 6. Germline V CDR1 and CDR2: SGHRS, YFSETQ. The CDR3 sequence is 15 residues long.

The sample holds one count of this clonotype. The gene calls are TRBV7-8 and TRBJ2-4, with 8 bases matching TRBD2. Looked up from germline, CDR1 is SGHVS and CDR2 is FQNEAQ. Germline trimming cut 4 bases from V and 0 bases from J; bases unmatched to any gene: 11. This CDR3 has 18 residues. CDR3 nucleotides: TGTGCCAGCAGCTACGAAACAAGCGGGAGTCTAGCCAAAAACATTCAGTACTTC. Residues: CASSYETSGSLAKNIQYF.

This chain links TRBV29-1 with TRBJ2-3; D might be TRBD2 (6 bases). Trimming shortened V by 0 bases and J by 4 bases, and 14 bases separated the two germline ends. Germline V CDR1 and CDR2: SQVTM, ANQGSEA. The CDR3 totals 15 residues. CDR3 sequence (DNA): TGCAGCGTTGAAGAGGGAGGCAGGGAGGCAGATACGCAGTATTTT. Protein: CSVEEGGREADTQYF.

This chain uses TRBV4-3 with TRBJ2-2, with a possible D match to TRBD1 (5 bases). V was cut by 1 base and J by 2 bases, with 14 bases left in between. CDR3 length equals 17 residues. The germline V gene encodes CDR1 LGHNA and CDR2 YSLEER. The DNA of the CDR3 is TGCGCCAGCAGCCAAGCGAGACAGACCCCTAACACCGGGGAGCTGTTTTTT. Its protein is CASSQARQTPNTGELFF.